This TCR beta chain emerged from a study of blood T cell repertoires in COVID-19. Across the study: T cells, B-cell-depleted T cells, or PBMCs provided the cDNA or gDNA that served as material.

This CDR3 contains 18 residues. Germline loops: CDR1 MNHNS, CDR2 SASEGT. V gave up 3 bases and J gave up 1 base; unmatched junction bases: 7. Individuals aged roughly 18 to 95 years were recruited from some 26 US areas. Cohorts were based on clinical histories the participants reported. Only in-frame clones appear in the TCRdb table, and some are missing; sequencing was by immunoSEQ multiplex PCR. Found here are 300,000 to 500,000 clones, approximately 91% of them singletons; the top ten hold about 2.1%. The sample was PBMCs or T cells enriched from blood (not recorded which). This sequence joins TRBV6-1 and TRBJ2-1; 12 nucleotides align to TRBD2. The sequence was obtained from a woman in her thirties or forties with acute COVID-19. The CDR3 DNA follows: TGTGCCAGCAGTGAGGCCGGACTAGCGGGGAGGTCCTACAATGAGCAGTTCTTC. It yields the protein CASSEAGLAGRSYNEQFF.